The 8 T cell receptor beta chains given below trace back to one sample, sequenced in a study. TCRdb reanalysed the 5' RACE reads using MiXCR and keeps one entry per CDR3 protein. The sample has approximately 50,000 distinct CDR3 sequences; roughly 28% are singletons. The sorted Tregs were CD4+CD25+CD127-/low cells. The sample comprised tumor-infiltrating Tregs sorted from the breast tumor. The receptors originated from a female donor with breast cancer.

This clonotype was detected a few times. The chain carries TRBV4-1 and TRBJ1-1, with a weak D call TRBD1 (5 bases). CDR1 MGHRA and CDR2 YSYEKL come from the germline V gene. The length of the CDR3 is 16 residues. The germline V and J ends were trimmed by 3 bases and 4 bases, with 18 bases remaining between them. CDR3 DNA sequence: TGCGCCAGCAGCCATTTCAACGTAGGGGCTGGCACTGAAGCTTTCTTT. It encodes CASSHFNVGAGTEAFF.

As concerns this clonotype: A much larger clone differs by one base, so this may be a read error. The J gene is TRBJ1-3, the V gene TRBV7-6; 8 nucleotides line up with TRBD1. Germline V lookup: CDR1 SGHVS, CDR2 FNYEAQ. The trim removed 5 bases at V and 3 bases at J, leaving 12 bases unmatched. There are 17 residues in the CDR3. The CDR3 DNA reads TGTGCCAGCAGCGACGGACCCGGACAGGGCGGTGGAAACACCATATATTTT. This translates into CASSDGPGQGGGNTIYF.

At least ten counts were recorded for this clonotype. The chain carries TRBV5-4 and TRBJ2-1; possible D gene TRBD2, 5 bases. The V gene lost 4 bases and the J gene lost 4 bases, with 18 bases spanning the gap. This CDR3 contains 16 residues. CDR1 is SGHNT, CDR2 YYREEE, per germline (reference sequence). CDR3: CASSRYELRGYNEQFF. The DNA of the CDR3 is TGTGCCAGCAGCCGTTACGAGTTACGGGGTTACAATGAGCAGTTCTTC.

With respect to this clonotype: A junction boundary mismatches the germline segment, possibly from a read error. This rearrangement joins TRBV20-1 to TRBJ1-3; D not certain. The germline CDR1 and CDR2 sequences are DFQATT and SNEGSKA (reference sequence). The CDR3 consists of 13 residues. The CDR3 loop is CSAFGRTGNTTYF. In nucleotides, the CDR3 is TGCAGTGCTTTCGGCAGGACTGGAAACACCACATATTTT.

Concerning this clonotype: A much larger clone sits a single nucleotide away, making a read error possible. The chain uses TRBV6-1 and TRBJ1-1; D is ambiguous. The CDR3 extends over 14 amino acids. Germline loops: CDR1 MNHNS, CDR2 SASEGT. The V end lost 9 bases, the J end lost 0 bases, and 14 bases lay between the germline ends. In DNA form, the CDR3 reads TGTGCCAGAAAGAGGAGAGAGCTGAACACTGAAGCTTTCTTT. Protein: CARKRRELNTEAFF.

This clonotype was seen repeatedly, ten times or more. The V gene is TRBV7-2, the J gene TRBJ1-2; D uncertain. CDR1 is SGHTA and CDR2 is FQGNSA in the germline V gene. Trimming shortened V by 0 bases and J by 7 bases, and 18 bases separated the two germline ends. The CDR3 runs 16 residues. The CDR3, as DNA: TGTGCCAGCAGCTTAGCGGACCCTGGGAGGGCAGGTGGCTACACCTTC. As protein: CASSLADPGRAGGYTF.

This clonotype was counted once. Given a much more abundant clone one base away, this may be a read error. No conserved phenylalanine or tryptophan is present at the end of the CDR3, so a read error is the likely explanation. This sequence joins TRBV5-6 and TRBJ2-7; perhaps TRBD1 as D (6 bases). The germline V and J ends were trimmed by 5 bases and 7 bases, with 19 bases remaining between them. This CDR3 has 14 residues. From germline, CDR1 is SGHDT and CDR2 YYEEEE. CDR3 nucleotides: TGTGCCAGCAGTTTAACAGGGCCGAATGGGGAGCAGTACTCC. Translating it yields CASSLTGPNGEQYS.

The V gene is TRBV7-3, the J gene TRBJ2-1; TRBD2 agrees at 7 bases. The CDR3 is 15 residues long. J gave up 10 bases and V 1 base, and 10 bases lay outside the gene matches. Germline loops: CDR1 SGHTA, CDR2 FQGTGA. In DNA form, the CDR3 reads TGTGCCAGCAGCTTAAGTGGCGGGGGAATAGAGGAGCAGTTCTTC. Translation: CASSLSGGGIEEQFF. The whole variable domain, filled in from reference TRBV7-3 and TRBJ2-1, reads GAGVSQTPSNKVTEKGKYVELRCDPISGHTALYWYRQSLGQGPEFLIYFQGTGAADDSGLPNDRFFAVRPEGSVSTLKIQRTERGDSAVYLCASSLSGGGIEEQFFGPGTRLTVL.